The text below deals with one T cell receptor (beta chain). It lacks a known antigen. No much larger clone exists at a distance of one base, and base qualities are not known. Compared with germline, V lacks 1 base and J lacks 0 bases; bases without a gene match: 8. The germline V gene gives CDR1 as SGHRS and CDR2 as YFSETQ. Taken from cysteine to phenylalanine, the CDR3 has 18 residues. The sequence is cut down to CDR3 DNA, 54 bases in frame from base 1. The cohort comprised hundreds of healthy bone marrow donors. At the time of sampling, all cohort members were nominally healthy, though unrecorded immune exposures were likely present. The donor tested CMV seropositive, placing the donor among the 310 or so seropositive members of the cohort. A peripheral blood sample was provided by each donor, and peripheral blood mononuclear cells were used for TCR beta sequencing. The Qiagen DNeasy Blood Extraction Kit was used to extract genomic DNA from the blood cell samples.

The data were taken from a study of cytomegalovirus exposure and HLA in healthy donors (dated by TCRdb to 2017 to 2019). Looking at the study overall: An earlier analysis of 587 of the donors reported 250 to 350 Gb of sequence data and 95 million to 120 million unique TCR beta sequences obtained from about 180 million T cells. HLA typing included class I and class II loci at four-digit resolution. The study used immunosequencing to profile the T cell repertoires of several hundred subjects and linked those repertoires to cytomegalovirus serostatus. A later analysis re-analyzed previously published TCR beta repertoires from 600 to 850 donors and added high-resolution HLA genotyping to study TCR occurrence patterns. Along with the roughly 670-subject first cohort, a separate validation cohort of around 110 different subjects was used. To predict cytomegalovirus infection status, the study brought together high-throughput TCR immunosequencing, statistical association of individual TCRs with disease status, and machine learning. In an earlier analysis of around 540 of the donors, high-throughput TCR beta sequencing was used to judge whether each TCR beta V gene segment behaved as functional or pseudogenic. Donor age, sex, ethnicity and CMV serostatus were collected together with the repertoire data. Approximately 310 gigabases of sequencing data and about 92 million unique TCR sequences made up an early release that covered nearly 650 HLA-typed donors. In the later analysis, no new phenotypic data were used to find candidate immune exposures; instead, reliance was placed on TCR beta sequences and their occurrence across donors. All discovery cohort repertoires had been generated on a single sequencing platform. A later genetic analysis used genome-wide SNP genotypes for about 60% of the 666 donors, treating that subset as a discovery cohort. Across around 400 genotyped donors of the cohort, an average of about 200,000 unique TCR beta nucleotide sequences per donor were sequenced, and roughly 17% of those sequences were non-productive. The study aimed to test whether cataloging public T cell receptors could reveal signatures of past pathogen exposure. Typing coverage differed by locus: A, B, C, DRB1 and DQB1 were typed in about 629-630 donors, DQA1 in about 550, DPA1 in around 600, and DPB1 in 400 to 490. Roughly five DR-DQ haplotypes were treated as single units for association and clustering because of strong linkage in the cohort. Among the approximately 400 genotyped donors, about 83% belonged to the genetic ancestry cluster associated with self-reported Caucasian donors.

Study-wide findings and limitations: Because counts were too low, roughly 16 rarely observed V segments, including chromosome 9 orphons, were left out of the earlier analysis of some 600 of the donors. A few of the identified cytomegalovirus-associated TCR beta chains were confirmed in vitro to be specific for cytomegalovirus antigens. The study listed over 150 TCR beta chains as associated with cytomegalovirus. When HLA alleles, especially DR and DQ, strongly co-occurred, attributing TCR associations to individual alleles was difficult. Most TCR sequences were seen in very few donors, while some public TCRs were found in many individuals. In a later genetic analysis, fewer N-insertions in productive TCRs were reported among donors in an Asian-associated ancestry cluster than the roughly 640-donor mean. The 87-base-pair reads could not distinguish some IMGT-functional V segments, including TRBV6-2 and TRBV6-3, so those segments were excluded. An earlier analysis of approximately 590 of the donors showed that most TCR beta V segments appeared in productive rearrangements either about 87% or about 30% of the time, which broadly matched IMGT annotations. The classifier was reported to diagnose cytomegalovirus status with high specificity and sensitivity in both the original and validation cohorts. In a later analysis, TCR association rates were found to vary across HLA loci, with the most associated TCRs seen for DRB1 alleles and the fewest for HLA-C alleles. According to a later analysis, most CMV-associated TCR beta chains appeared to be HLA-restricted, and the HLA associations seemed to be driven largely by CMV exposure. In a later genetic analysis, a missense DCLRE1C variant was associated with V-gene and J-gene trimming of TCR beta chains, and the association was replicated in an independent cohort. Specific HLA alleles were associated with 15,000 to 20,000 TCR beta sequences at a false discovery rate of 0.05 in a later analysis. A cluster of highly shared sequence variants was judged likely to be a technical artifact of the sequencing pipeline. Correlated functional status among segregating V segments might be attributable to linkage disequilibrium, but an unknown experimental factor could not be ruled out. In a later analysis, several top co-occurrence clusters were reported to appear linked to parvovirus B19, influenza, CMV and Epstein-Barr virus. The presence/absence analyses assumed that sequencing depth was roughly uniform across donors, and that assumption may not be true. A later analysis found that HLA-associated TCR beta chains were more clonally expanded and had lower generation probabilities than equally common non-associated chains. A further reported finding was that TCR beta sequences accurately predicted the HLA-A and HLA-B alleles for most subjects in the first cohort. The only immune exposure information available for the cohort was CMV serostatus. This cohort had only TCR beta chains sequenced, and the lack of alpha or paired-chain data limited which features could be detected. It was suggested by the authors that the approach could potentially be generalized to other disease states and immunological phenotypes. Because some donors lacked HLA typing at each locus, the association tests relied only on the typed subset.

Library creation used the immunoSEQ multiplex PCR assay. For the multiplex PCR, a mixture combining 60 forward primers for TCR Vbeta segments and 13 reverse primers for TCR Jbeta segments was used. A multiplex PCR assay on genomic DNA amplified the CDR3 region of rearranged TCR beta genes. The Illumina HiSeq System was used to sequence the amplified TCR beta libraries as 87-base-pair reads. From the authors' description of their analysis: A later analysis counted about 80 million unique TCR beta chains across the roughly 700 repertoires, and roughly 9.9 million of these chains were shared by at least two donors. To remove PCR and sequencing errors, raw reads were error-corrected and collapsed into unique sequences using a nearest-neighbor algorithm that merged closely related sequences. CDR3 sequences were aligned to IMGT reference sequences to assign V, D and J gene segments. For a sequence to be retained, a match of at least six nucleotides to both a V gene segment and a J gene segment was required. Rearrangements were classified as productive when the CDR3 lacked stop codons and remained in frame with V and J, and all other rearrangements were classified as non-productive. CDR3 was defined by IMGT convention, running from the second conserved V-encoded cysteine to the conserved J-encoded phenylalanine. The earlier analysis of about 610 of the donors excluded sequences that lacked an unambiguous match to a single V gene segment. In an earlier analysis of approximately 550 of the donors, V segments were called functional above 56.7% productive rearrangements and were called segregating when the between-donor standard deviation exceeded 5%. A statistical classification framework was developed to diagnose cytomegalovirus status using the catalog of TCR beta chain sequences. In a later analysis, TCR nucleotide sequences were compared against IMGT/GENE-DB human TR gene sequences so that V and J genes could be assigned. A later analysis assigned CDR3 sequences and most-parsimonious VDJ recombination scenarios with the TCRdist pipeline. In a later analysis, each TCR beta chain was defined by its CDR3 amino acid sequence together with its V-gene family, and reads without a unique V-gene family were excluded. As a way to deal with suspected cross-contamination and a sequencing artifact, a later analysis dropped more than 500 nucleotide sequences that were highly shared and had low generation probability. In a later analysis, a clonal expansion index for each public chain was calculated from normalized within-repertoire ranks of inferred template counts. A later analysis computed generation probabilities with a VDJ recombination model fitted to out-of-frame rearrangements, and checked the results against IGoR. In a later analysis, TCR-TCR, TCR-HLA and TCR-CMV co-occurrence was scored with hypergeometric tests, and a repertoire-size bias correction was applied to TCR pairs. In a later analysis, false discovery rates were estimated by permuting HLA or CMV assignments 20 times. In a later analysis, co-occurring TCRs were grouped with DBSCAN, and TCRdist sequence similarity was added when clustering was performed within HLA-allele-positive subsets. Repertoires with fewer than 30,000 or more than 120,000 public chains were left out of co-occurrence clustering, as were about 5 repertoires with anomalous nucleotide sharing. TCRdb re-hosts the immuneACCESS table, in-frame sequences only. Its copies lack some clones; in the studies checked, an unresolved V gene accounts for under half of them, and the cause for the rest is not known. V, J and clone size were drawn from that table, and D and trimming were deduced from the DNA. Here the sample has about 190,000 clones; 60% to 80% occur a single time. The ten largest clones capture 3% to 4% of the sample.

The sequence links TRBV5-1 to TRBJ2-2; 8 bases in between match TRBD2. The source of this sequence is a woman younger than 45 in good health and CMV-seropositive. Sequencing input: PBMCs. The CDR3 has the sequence CASSLPPAGGSNTGELFF. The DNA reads TGCGCCAGCAGCTTGCCCCCGGCGGGAGGATCGAACACCGGGGAGCTGTTTTTT.